The clone carrying this TCR beta chain was observed once. The data belong to a study of blood T cell repertoires in COVID-19. The CDR3 consists of 15 residues. CDR1 and CDR2 (germline): SGHAT, FQNNGV. After removal of 1 base from V and 2 bases from J, the junction contained 2 bases not matched to a gene. Sequencing was performed with immunoSEQ multiplex PCR; in TCRdb, only in-frame clones are kept and a portion is missing. The profile shows roughly 100,000 clones, roughly four fifths of them singletons. Material: peripheral blood. The clonotype originates from a man between 60 and 75 years old with acute or convalescent COVID-19. The chain uses TRBV11-2 and TRBJ2-7; 10 bases are a match to TRBD2. The CDR3 loop is CASSLVAGGAYEQYF. The CDR3 DNA is TGTGCCAGCAGCTTAGTAGCGGGAGGCGCCTACGAGCAGTACTTC.